The rows below give T cell receptor beta chains drawn from one sample of a study of ipilimumab plus nivolumab after autologous stem cell transplantation. TCRdb's copy holds only in-frame clones and misses some; the assay was immunoSEQ multiplex PCR. Altogether around 84,000 clones are present, under 85% being singletons, with the ten largest covering more than 2%. Sequenced here: PBMCs, sampled in a trial of ipilimumab plus nivolumab as post-transplant consolidation. The receptor source for this set is a male donor with diffuse large B-cell lymphoma. Each CDR3 is given with its conserved first and last residue. D genes are given only for firm matches. A row's size may be missing; if present it is once, few, many or a size class.

J gene	D gene	CDR3 length	clone size	V gene	CDR3 DNA	CDR3 protein
TRBJ2-3	NA	16	NA	TRBV5-4	TGTGCCAGCAGGGAGGGGGGCAGGCAAGGAACAGATACGCAGTATTTT	CASREGGRQGTDTQYF
TRBJ1-1	NA	15	few	TRBV7-6	TGTGCCAGCAGCCCACCGGTCGGGGGAAACACTGAAGCTTTCTTT	CASSPPVGGNTEAFF
TRBJ1-5	NA	14	NA	TRBV4-1	TGCGCCAGCAGCCAACAGGGACTTCTTCAGCCCCAGCATTTT	CASSQQGLLQPQHF
TRBJ1-6	TRBD1	15	NA	TRBV6-1	TGTGCCAGCAGTGAAGCCTGGACAGGCCAATCACCCCTCCACTTT	CASSEAWTGQSPLHF
TRBJ2-5	NA	14	NA	TRBV5-8	TGTGCCAGCAGCTCCTTCTACCAGCAAGAGACCCAGTACTTC	CASSSFYQQETQYF
TRBJ2-5	NA	13	NA	TRBV27	TGTGCCAGCACTAACCAATTGGGGGAGACCCAGTACTTC	CASTNQLGETQYF
TRBJ2-7	NA	14	NA	TRBV7-3	TGTGCCAGCAGCTTAAAATTGCGAACCTACGAGCAGTACTTC	CASSLKLRTYEQYF
TRBJ2-5	TRBD2	16	NA	TRBV4-1	TGCGCCAGCAGCCTGAGACTAGCGGGGGATCAAGAGACCCAGTACTTC	CASSLRLAGDQETQYF
TRBJ2-7	NA	13	NA	TRBV5-1	TGCGCCAGCAGCTTGGGACGGACCTACGAGCAGTACTTC	CASSLGRTYEQYF
TRBJ1-2	NA	14	NA	TRBV4-1	TGCGCCAGCAGCCCGTTACCGGGCGGCTATGGCTACACCTTC	CASSPLPGGYGYTF
TRBJ2-5	NA	12	NA	TRBV5-1	TGCGCCAGCAGCCTCTCCAGGCAGACCCAGTACTTC	CASSLSRQTQYF
TRBJ1-5	NA	14	NA	TRBV7-8	TGTGCCAGCAGCTTAGTGGACCGCAATCAGCCCCAGCATTTT	CASSLVDRNQPQHF
TRBJ1-5	TRBD1	13	NA	TRBV19	TGTGCCAGTAGGCAACAGGGGGTCCAGCCCCAGCATTTT	CASRQQGVQPQHF
TRBJ1-6	TRBD1	13	NA	TRBV2	TGTGCCAGCAGGCGACAGGGGCGGGCACCCCTCCACTTT	CASRRQGRAPLHF
TRBJ1-4	TRBD1	15	NA	TRBV4-1	TGCGCCAGCAGCCAAATGGTGGGACAGAGGGGAAAACTGTTTTTT	CASSQMVGQRGKLFF
TRBJ2-1	NA	13	NA	TRBV7-3	TGTGCCAGCAGCTGGTTTCGGGGCAATGAGCAGTTCTTC	CASSWFRGNEQFF
TRBJ1-2	TRBD1	18	NA	TRBV19	TGTGCCAGTAGTATAGTTGGGACAGGGGGCTTTGATGACTATGGCTACACCTTC	CASSIVGTGGFDDYGYTF
TRBJ2-7	NA	15	once	TRBV5-1	TGCGCCAGCAGCTTGTCCGGGGGGCCCTCCTACGAGCAGTACTTC	CASSLSGGPSYEQYF
TRBJ2-7	NA	8	NA	TRBV29-1	TGCAGCGTTGACGAGCAGTACTTC	CSVDEQYF
TRBJ2-7	NA	14	NA	TRBV7-9	TGTGCCAGCAGCTTAGGCCGGACCTCCTACGAGCAGTACTTC	CASSLGRTSYEQYF
TRBJ2-3	TRBD2	19	NA	TRBV16	TGTGCCAGCAGCCTTTCCCGGGGGGTCCGGGGTCGCCAGACAGATACGCAGTATTTT	CASSLSRGVRGRQTDTQYF
TRBJ2-3	TRBD2	16	NA	TRBV19	TGTGCCAGTAGCCCCATAGCGGGGGGGCTAGGAGATACGCAGTATTTT	CASSPIAGGLGDTQYF
TRBJ2-5	TRBD2	14	NA	TRBV30	TGTGCCTGGGATGCACCGGGACTAGCAGAGACCCAGTACTTC	CAWDAPGLAETQYF
TRBJ2-7	NA	12	NA	TRBV6-1	TGTGCCAGCGGCCCTAGCCTATACGAGCAGTACTTC	CASGPSLYEQYF